A single sample is the source of the 20 T cell receptor beta chains below, sequenced in a study of spatial heterogeneity in lung cancer. The sample's time point: sample taken at primary tumor resection. Each CDR3 protein is one row after TCRdb ran MiXCR on the 5' RACE reads. The top ten hold over 4% of the sample, which has several thousand distinct CDR3 sequences, approximately 8.2% seen once. No antigen is known for these receptors. Study conclusions and caveats: Expanded alpha and beta TCR counts within tumors tracked tumor mutation counts.

The source was lung tumor tissue, collected at surgery. Receptors originate from a male donor with early-stage non-small cell lung cancer.

This clonotype qualifies as medium-sized. A library made for alpha chains picked up this beta chain off target, so its size means little. The chain employs TRBV28 and TRBJ2-7, with 8 bases fitting TRBD2. The CDR3 loop spans 13 amino acids. Germline loops: CDR1 MDHEN, CDR2 SYDVKM. Trimming cost V 4 bases and J 9 bases; bases outside gene matches: 8. CDR3: CASSSGVAGGQYF. For the CDR3, the DNA is TGTGCCAGCAGTTCCGGAGTGGCGGGAGGGCAGTACTTC. Drawing the rest from reference TRBV28 and TRBJ2-7, the complete variable domain is DVKVTQSSRYLVKRTGEKVFLECVQDMDHENMFWYRQDPGLGLRLIYFSYDVKMKEKGDIPEGYSVSREKKERFSLILESASTNQTSMYLCASSSGVAGGQYFGPGTRLTVT.

This clonotype is categorized as medium-sized. Since the library was made to target alpha chains, this beta chain is a stray read and its abundance is not meaningful. This chain connects TRBV27 to TRBJ2-1; 9 bases are shared with TRBD2. This CDR3 is built from 14 residues. Germline assignment: CDR1 MNHEY and CDR2 SMNVEV (reference sequence). J was trimmed by 0 bases and V by 6 bases; bases with no gene match: 0. The CDR3 reads CASRREGSYNEQFF. The CDR3 DNA sequence: TGTGCCAGCAGGCGGGAGGGCTCCTACAATGAGCAGTTCTTC.

By its share, this clonotype is medium-sized. Because this beta chain is a stray read in a library intended to capture alpha chains, its abundance should not be given much weight. The rearrangement uses TRBV5-1 and TRBJ2-7; 7 bases line up with TRBD1. Germline values: CDR1 SGHRS, CDR2 YFSETQ. V lost 0 bases to trimming and J lost 3 bases; unmatched junction nucleotides: 9. The CDR3 contains 16 residues. As DNA, the CDR3 is TGCGCCAGCAGCTTGGTTCTGGGACAGTTTGGCTACGAGCAGTACTTC. Its protein is CASSLVLGQFGYEQYF.

By sample fraction, this clonotype is medium-sized (0.01 to 0.1%). Because this beta chain is a stray read in a library intended to capture alpha chains, its abundance should not be given much weight. The chain links TRBV28 to TRBJ1-1; D not resolved. CDR3 length equals 15 residues. CDR1 is MDHEN, CDR2 SYDVKM, per germline. V dropped 4 bases and J dropped 1 base, with 13 bases sitting between them. CDR3 amino acids: CASSSTRAENTEAFF. CDR3 coding DNA: TGTGCCAGCAGTTCCACACGGGCGGAGAACACTGAAGCTTTCTTT.

This clonotype ranks as medium-sized (0.01 to 0.1%). The library was built for alpha chains, so this beta chain is an off-target read and its size means little. The gene calls are TRBV3-1 and TRBJ1-1; maybe TRBD1 (5 bases). The germline gives CDR1 LGHDT, CDR2 YNNKEL (reference sequence). CDR3 length: 16 residues. V was pared by 4 bases and J by 4 bases, with 19 bases between. The chain's CDR3 is CASSPGLRGEFTEAFF. The CDR3 DNA is TGTGCCAGCAGCCCGGGGCTTCGAGGGGAGTTCACTGAAGCTTTCTTT.

By proportion, this clonotype is medium-sized. The library was built for alpha chains, so this beta chain is an off-target read and its size means little. The J gene is TRBJ2-1, the V gene TRBV7-3; D gene ambiguous. Germline CDR1 is SGHTA and CDR2 is FQGTGA. The V end was cut by 6 bases, the J end by 9 bases, with 15 bases between. CDR3 length equals 13 residues. CDR3 coding DNA: TGTGCCAGCAGTTCTAACATGGCCGGTGAGCAGTTCTTC. Encoded protein: CASSSNMAGEQFF.

This clonotype occurred many times. The size of this beta chain means little, since it is a stray read in a library made for alpha chains. This chain uses TRBV7-6 with TRBJ2-7; perhaps TRBD1 as D (6 bases). CDR3 length: 13 amino acids. Germline CDR1 is SGHVS and CDR2 is FNYEAQ. Trimming shortened V by 3 bases and J by 5 bases, and 11 bases separated the two germline ends. The CDR3 sequence: CASSFRSGDEQYF. The CDR3 DNA sequence: TGTGCCAGCAGCTTTAGGTCAGGGGACGAGCAGTACTTC.

This clonotype was recorded at least ten times. Within a library made for alpha chains, this beta chain is off target, and its count is uninformative. The J gene is TRBJ2-7, the V gene TRBV6-6, with 7 bases lining up with TRBD1. Germline V CDR1 and CDR2: MNHNY, SVGAGI (reference sequence). Trimming at V came to 6 bases and at J to 2 bases, leaving 4 bases not matched to a gene. This CDR3 has 13 residues. The CDR3 nucleotides are TGTGCCAGCAGAGCAGGGGGACCCTACGAGCAGTACTTC. This sequence encodes CASRAGGPYEQYF.

Concerning this clonotype itself: A read error is possible here, since a much larger clone lies one base away. For a library built for alpha chains, this beta chain is a stray read; little rests on its size. The chain recombines TRBV5-1 with TRBJ2-7; D is unresolved. The CDR3 contains 13 residues. Germline V gene sequence: CDR1 SGHRS, CDR2 YFSETQ. Trimming removed 4 bases from V and 3 bases from J, with 11 bases in between. The CDR3 sequence: CASSLDLNYEQYF. The CDR3 coding sequence is TGCGCCAGCAGCCTAGACCTTAACTACGAGCAGTACTTC.

This clonotype occurred many times. This beta chain turned up in a library designed for alpha chains; as an off-target read, its abundance says little. This sequence joins TRBV6-5 and TRBJ1-5; 8 bases are shared with TRBD1. Per germline, CDR1 MNHEY and CDR2 SVGAGI. This CDR3 is 16 amino acids long. Germline trimming cut 4 bases from V and 2 bases from J; bases unmatched to any gene: 7. CDR3 nucleotide sequence: TGTGCCAGCAGTTTATCCCCGGGACAGGGCAATCAGCCCCAGCATTTT. Translation: CASSLSPGQGNQPQHF.

For this clonotype: This beta chain turned up in a library designed for alpha chains; as an off-target read, its abundance says little. The chain combines TRBV19 with TRBJ1-4, with D uncertain. CDR3 length: 15 amino acids. The V end was cut by 5 bases, the J end by 0 bases, with 10 bases between. Germline V CDR1 and CDR2: LNHDA, SQIVND (reference sequence). The chain's CDR3 is CASSLQRATNEKLFF. CDR3 bases: TGTGCCAGTAGTCTCCAGCGTGCAACTAATGAAAAACTGTTTTTT.

This clonotype is medium-sized. The library was designed around alpha chains, so this beta chain is a stray read whose abundance carries little weight. The chain employs TRBV24-1 and TRBJ2-3, with D possibly TRBD2 on 6 matching bases. The CDR3 contains 13 residues. V gave up 6 bases and J gave up 1 base, with 7 bases separating them. Germline-derived CDR1 and CDR2 are KGHDR and SFDVKD. CDR3 loop: CATSSGGTDTQYF. The CDR3 DNA follows: TGTGCCACCAGTTCGGGGGGCACAGATACGCAGTATTTT.

In its sample, this clonotype was seen many times. This beta chain came through as a stray read in a library set up for alpha chains, and its size says little. The V and J genes are TRBV7-9 and TRBJ2-1; D unresolved. Germline V gene lookup returns CDR1 SEHNR and CDR2 FQNEAQ (reference sequence). The CDR3 is made up of 14 amino acids. Trimming shortened V by 1 base and J by 3 bases, and 7 bases separated the two germline ends. The CDR3 nucleotides are TGTGCCAGCAGCTTAGGGGCCCTCTACAATGAGCAGTTCTTC. It specifies CASSLGALYNEQFF.

This clonotype was found many times. This beta chain represents an off-target read in a library built for alpha chains; its size is of limited meaning. The CDR3 sequence: CASRLIGTAYGYTF. In DNA form, the CDR3 reads TGTGCCAGCAGACTAATCGGGACAGCCTATGGCTACACCTTC. The chain couples TRBV28 to TRBJ1-2; 7 bases align to TRBD1. The V gene's germline CDR1 is MDHEN and CDR2 SYDVKM. The CDR3 is made up of 14 amino acids. J gave up 4 bases and V 6 bases, and 8 bases lay outside the gene matches.

This clonotype is medium-sized (0.01 to 0.1%) in the sample. This beta chain is an off-target read within a library intended for alpha chains, so its frequency means little. The V gene is TRBV2, the J gene TRBJ1-5, with a tentative D call TRBD1 (5 bases). V was trimmed by 2 bases and J by 5 bases, leaving 13 bases between them. Germline-derived CDR1 and CDR2 are SNHLY and FYNNEI. This CDR3 region has 15 residues. The CDR3 region is CASSEQGGQDQPQHF. The CDR3 DNA follows: TGTGCCAGCAGTGAACAGGGTGGTCAGGATCAGCCCCAGCATTTT.

Only a few counts were recorded for this clonotype. This beta chain is a stray read from a library made for alpha chains; its abundance is not meaningful. J is TRBJ2-1 and V is TRBV28; the D is unclear. Trimming shortened V by 5 bases and J by 0 bases, and 14 bases separated the two germline ends. The CDR3 runs 16 residues. Germline CDR1 reads MDHEN; CDR2 reads SYDVKM. The CDR3 nucleotides are TGTGCCAGCAGTACAAAAAGGGTCCGCTCCTACAATGAGCAGTTCTTC. This codes for CASSTKRVRSYNEQFF.

In this sample, this clonotype turned up many times. This beta chain is an unintended read in a library built for alpha chains; its size means little. The chain recombines TRBV7-3 with TRBJ1-6, with 8 bases that match TRBD1. The junction had 10 bases not matched to a gene; V was cut back by 5 bases and J by 10 bases. CDR3 length: 15 amino acids. The germline V gene encodes CDR1 SGHTA and CDR2 FQGTGA. CDR3 region: CASSPGTGAGSPLHF. CDR3 DNA: TGTGCCAGCAGCCCGGGGACAGGCGCCGGGTCACCCCTCCACTTT.

Turning to this clonotype: Since it is a stray read in a library aimed at alpha chains, this beta chain has a size that is not meaningful. The rearrangement links TRBV4-3 to TRBJ1-1; unclear D gene. CDR1 and CDR2 (germline): LGHNA, YSLEER. The CDR3 consists of 14 residues. Trimming removed 0 bases at V and 4 bases at J, with 9 bases between. In nucleotides, the CDR3 is TGCGCCAGCAGCCAAGAGGTTTTGGGCACTGAAGCTTTCTTT. It codes for CASSQEVLGTEAFF.

This clonotype is medium-sized within its sample. This beta chain represents an off-target read in a library built for alpha chains; its size is of limited meaning. V is TRBV7-2 and J is TRBJ2-4, with D perhaps matching TRBD2 (6 bases). Trimming cost V 5 bases and J 6 bases, with 20 bases left between them. Germline CDR1 SGHTA, CDR2 FQGNSA. CDR3 length: 16 amino acids. This CDR3 is CASSPTLAGNVNIQYF. In nucleotides, the CDR3 is TGTGCCAGCAGCCCGACTTTGGCGGGGAACGTAAACATTCAGTACTTC.

This clonotype was counted many times. The library was designed around alpha chains, so this beta chain is a stray read whose abundance carries little weight. The DNA of the CDR3 is TGCGCCAGCAGTGATGAGGGTAACTATGGCTACACCTTC. Protein: CASSDEGNYGYTF. This chain uses TRBV5-1 with TRBJ1-2; D gene ambiguous. Germline CDR1 reads SGHRS; CDR2 reads YFSETQ. V lost 5 bases to trimming and J lost 1 base, with 9 bases between them. The CDR3 consists of 13 residues.